One sample yielded the 20 T cell receptor beta chains listed below, sequenced in a study of post-analysis software for immune sequencing data. These receptors have no identified antigens. Unique molecular identifiers were carried by the TCR beta cDNA libraries. Via MiXCR, TCRdb re-called the PCR reads, giving one row per CDR3 protein. The profile shows around 250,000 distinct CDR3 sequences, about 38% of them singletons. Study observations and caveats: Compared with controls, patients had more of five or six TRBV segments, including TRBV5-6, TRBV5-1 and TRBV20-1.

The sequenced material came from blood. These receptors were collected from a girl between 10 and 17 years old with multiple sclerosis.

This clonotype was recorded a few times. The chain employs TRBV6-4 and TRBJ2-4, with 11 nucleotides matching TRBD2. The CDR3 covers 14 residues. Losses at the gene ends were 3 bases for V and 6 bases for J; bases not matched to a gene: 1. Looked up from germline, CDR1 is MRHNA and CDR2 is SNTAGT. The CDR3 coding sequence is TGTGCCAGCAGTGAAGGGACTAGCGGAAACATTCAGTACTTC. Its protein product is CASSEGTSGNIQYF.

In its sample, this clonotype was seen once. A read error is possible here, since a much larger clone lies one base away. This chain connects TRBV15 to TRBJ1-6; tentatively, D is TRBD1 (5 bases). The CDR3 is 15 amino acids. Germline CDR1 LNHNV, CDR2 YYDKDF (reference sequence). The CDR3 here is CATSRARDGGSPPHF. As DNA, the CDR3 is TGTGCCACCAGCAGAGCACGGGACGGCGGCTCACCCCCCCACTTT.

This clonotype has just a few counts. This chain connects TRBV18 to TRBJ2-5, with 7 bases aligning to TRBD2. Trimming removed 3 bases from V and 5 bases from J; junction bases left unmatched: 6. This CDR3 has 14 residues. Germline CDR1 and CDR2: KGHSH and LQKENI. The CDR3 nucleotides are TGTGCCAGCTCACCCCTGACTAGCAGGGAGACCCAGTACTTC. Translating gives CASSPLTSRETQYF.

The V and J genes are TRBV20-1 and TRBJ2-7; D might be TRBD2 (6 bases). Germline V gene lookup returns CDR1 DFQATT and CDR2 SNEGSKA (reference sequence). CDR3 length equals 11 residues. The CDR3 region is CGAAGSYEQYF. In DNA form, the CDR3 reads TGCGGGGCAGCGGGCAGCTACGAGCAGTACTTC.

This clonotype appeared many times. V usage is TRBV6-1 and J usage is TRBJ1-6; 8 bases fit TRBD1. This CDR3 is 15 amino acids long. Trimming removed 7 bases from V and 2 bases from J; junction bases left unmatched: 4. Germline CDR1 MNHNS, CDR2 SASEGT. CDR3 amino acids: CASMQGATYNSPLHF. The CDR3 bases are TGTGCCAGCATGCAGGGGGCCACCTATAATTCACCCCTCCACTTT.

The chain links TRBV6-5 to TRBJ1-4; D remains ambiguous. The germline V gene encodes CDR1 MNHEY and CDR2 SVGAGI. Trimming left V 6 bases short and J 0 bases short, with 8 bases between. The CDR3 loop spans 14 amino acids. The CDR3 DNA reads TGTGCCAGCAGGGAAGTTGCAACTAATGAAAAACTGTTTTTT. This gives the protein CASREVATNEKLFF.

This clonotype showed up many times. V gene TRBV24-1 combines with J gene TRBJ2-3; 12 positions agree with TRBD2. Germline CDR1 KGHDR, CDR2 SFDVKD. This CDR3 comprises 16 residues. The V segment lost 6 bases and the J segment 3 bases; nucleotides outside the gene matches: 6. The CDR3: CATSPSGLAGTDTQYF. The CDR3 DNA reads as TGTGCCACCAGTCCCAGTGGACTAGCGGGGACAGATACGCAGTATTTT.

In nucleotides, the CDR3 is TGCAGTGCTAGATTACAGGGGGCGCAGTACGAGCAGTACTTC. This translates into CSARLQGAQYEQYF. The chain is built from TRBV20-1 and TRBJ2-7; the match to TRBD1 covers 9 bases. J gave up 4 bases and V 2 bases, and 6 bases lay outside the gene matches. Germline V gene data show CDR1 as DFQATT and CDR2 as SNEGSKA (reference sequence). The CDR3 loop spans 14 amino acids.

Concerning this clonotype itself: The junction departs from the called germline gene at one end, perhaps through a read error. The V and J genes are TRBV29-1 and TRBJ2-2; perhaps TRBD2 as D (5 bases). The CDR3 is 14 residues long. The germline V gene encodes CDR1 SQVTM and CDR2 ANQGSEA. CDR3 region: CSVSGQTNTGERFF. CDR3 sequence (DNA): TGCAGCGTCTCTGGGCAGACGAACACCGGGGAGCGGTTTTTT.

This clonotype was recorded at least ten times. The chain couples TRBV4-1 to TRBJ2-6, with D maybe TRBD2 (5 bases). Trimming removed 3 bases at V and 1 base at J, with 10 bases between. The CDR3 consists of 16 residues. Germline CDR1 and CDR2: MGHRA and YSYEKL. The DNA of the CDR3 is TGCGCCAGCAGCCAGGCCCCGGGATCTGGGGCCAACGTCCTGACTTTC. Amino acid sequence: CASSQAPGSGANVLTF.

The rearrangement links TRBV9 to TRBJ2-5, with D uncertain. Germline lookup yields CDR1 SGDLS and CDR2 YYNGEE. Trimming pared 0 bases from V and 6 bases from J, leaving 9 bases between. This CDR3 has 13 amino acids. CDR3 amino acids: CASSVGVRQTQYF. The CDR3 nucleotides are TGTGCCAGCAGCGTAGGTGTTCGGCAGACCCAGTACTTC.

Regarding this clonotype: A much more abundant neighbour one base away suggests this may be a read error. The chain has TRBV7-9 and TRBJ2-3, with D uncertain. This CDR3 is 13 amino acids long. Germline CDR1 reads SEHNR; CDR2 reads FQNEAQ (reference sequence). For the CDR3, the DNA is TGTGCCAGCAGCTTATCCGGCGCAGATATGCAGTATTTT. It specifies CASSLSGADMQYF.

This clonotype is a singleton in its sample. The chain carries TRBV4-3 and TRBJ2-1; D uncertain. The germline V gene encodes CDR1 LGHNA and CDR2 YSLEER. The V gene lost 0 bases and the J gene lost 1 base, with 13 bases spanning the gap. The CDR3 spans 17 residues. As DNA, the CDR3 is TGCGCCAGCAGCCAAGAGGGAATGAGAGCATCCTACAATGAGCAGTTCTTC. Amino acids: CASSQEGMRASYNEQFF.

The CDR3 is CASSSPSVDPYNEQYF. DNA of the CDR3: TGTGCCAGCAGTTCGCCTAGCGTAGACCCCTACAATGAGCAGTACTTC. This chain connects TRBV12-3 or TRBV12-4 to TRBJ2-1; D possibly corresponds to TRBD2 (6 bases). The DNA end is a closer match to TRBJ2-7, so the J assignment may be wrong. This CDR3 is 16 amino acids long.

On this clonotype itself: The junction departs from germline at one end; a sequencing error may be responsible. V and J are TRBV24-1 and TRBJ1-5, with 10 bases matching TRBD1. There are 16 residues in the CDR3. Germline V gives CDR1 KGHDR, CDR2 SFDVKD. CDR3 protein: CGTPGTGDCSNQPQHF. In DNA, the CDR3 is TGTGGCACCCCGGGGACAGGGGATTGTAGCAATCAGCCCCAGCATTTT.

This clonotype was found a few times. A read error is possible here, since a much larger clone lies one base away. The V gene is TRBV30, the J gene TRBJ2-5; tentative D call: TRBD2 (6 bases). This CDR3 is 12 amino acids long. Germline CDR1 and CDR2: GTSNPN and SVGIG (reference sequence). V lost 2 bases to trimming and J lost 11 bases, with 15 bases between them. The CDR3, as DNA: TGTGCCTGGAGTCCGGGGGTCGATGAGCAGTACTTC. This codes for CAWSPGVDEQYF.

This clonotype occurred many times. The V and J genes are TRBV5-1 and TRBJ1-5; D is ambiguous. The germline V gene has CDR1 SGHRS and CDR2 YFSETQ. With 1 base removed from V and 4 bases from J, the gap between germline ends came to 15 bases. CDR3 length: 16 residues. CDR3 protein: CASSLLPSGGNQPQHF. The CDR3 DNA reads TGCGCCAGCAGCTTGTTGCCTTCAGGAGGGAATCAGCCCCAGCATTTT. The full variable domain, its missing parts supplied by reference TRBV5-1 and TRBJ1-5, is KAGVTQTPRYLIKTRGQQVTLSCSPISGHRSVSWYQQTPGQGLQFLFEYFSETQRNKGNFPGRFSGRQFSNSRSEMNVSTLELGDSALYLCASSLLPSGGNQPQHFGDGTRLSIL.

V usage is TRBV7-2 and J usage is TRBJ2-3, with TRBD1 matching over 10 bases. Germline loops: CDR1 SGHTA, CDR2 FQGNSA. With V trimmed by 5 bases and J by 7 bases, 12 bases remained unmatched. CDR3 length equals 16 residues. The CDR3 spells CASSPHIRTGGYTQYF. CDR3 coding DNA: TGTGCCAGCAGCCCCCATATCAGGACAGGGGGGTATACGCAGTATTTT.

Notes on this clonotype: This may come from a read error, since a much larger clone is one base off. The V call is TRBV10-3, the J call TRBJ2-3, with D uncertain. The ends were cut back, 11 bases at V and 0 bases at J, with 12 bases in the middle. CDR3 size: 13 residues. CDR1 ENHRY and CDR2 SYGVKD come from the germline V gene. In DNA, the CDR3 is TGTGCCGCCGGCGTGGAGAGCACAGATACGCAGTATTTT. Amino acid sequence: CAAGVESTDTQYF.

This clonotype was seen ten or more times. V gene TRBV5-1 combines with J gene TRBJ2-3; 7 positions agree with TRBD2. Trimming at V came to 0 bases and at J to 2 bases, leaving 3 bases not matched to a gene. In germline, CDR1 is SGHRS, CDR2 YFSETQ. The CDR3 consists of 15 residues. CDR3 bases: TGCGCCAGCAGCTTGGATAGCGGGCCCACAGATACGCAGTATTTT. This encodes CASSLDSGPTDTQYF. Supplemented by reference TRBV5-1 and TRBJ2-3, the full variable domain reads KAGVTQTPRYLIKTRGQQVTLSCSPISGHRSVSWYQQTPGQGLQFLFEYFSETQRNKGNFPGRFSGRQFSNSRSEMNVSTLELGDSALYLCASSLDSGPTDTQYFGPGTRLTVL.